This T cell receptor (beta chain) is from a study of T cells in severe cutaneous drug reactions. Overall study: Patients in acute or recovery stage gave blister fluids/cells and PBMC.

Carbamazepine had induced Stevens-Johnson syndrome or toxic epidermal necrolysis in the sequenced donors. Study results and limitations: A public TCRbeta CDR3 appeared in all seven CBZ-SJS/TEN blister samples, averaging about 15%.

This clonotype is called medium-sized (0.01 to 0.1%) based on its frequency. Its antigen is unidentified. The iRepertoire multiplex PCR system with TCR subtype-specific primers built both bulk and single-cell libraries. TCRdb reprocessed the multiplex PCR reads, keeping one entry per CDR3 protein, no DNA. The table for this sample gives under 1,500 distinct CDR3 sequences. Sequencing was performed on cells from a skin blister. This TCR came from a human donor with a severe cutaneous adverse drug reaction.

The CDR3 region is CASTISGTSTDTQYF. The rearrangement links TRBV11-2 to TRBJ2-3; without DNA, the TCRdb call of TRBD1 cannot be checked. CDR1 is SGHAT and CDR2 is FQNNGV in the germline V gene. This CDR3 has 15 residues.